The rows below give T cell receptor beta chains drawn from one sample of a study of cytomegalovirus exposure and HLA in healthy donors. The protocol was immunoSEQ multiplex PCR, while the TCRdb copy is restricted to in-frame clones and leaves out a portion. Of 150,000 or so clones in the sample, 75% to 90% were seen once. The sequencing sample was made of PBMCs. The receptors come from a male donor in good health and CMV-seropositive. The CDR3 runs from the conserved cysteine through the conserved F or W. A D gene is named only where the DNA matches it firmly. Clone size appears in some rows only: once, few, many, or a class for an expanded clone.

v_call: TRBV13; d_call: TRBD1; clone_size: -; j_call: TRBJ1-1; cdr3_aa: CASSLAGGEAFF; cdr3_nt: TGTGCCAGCAGCTTAGCAGGGGGTGAAGCTTTCTTT
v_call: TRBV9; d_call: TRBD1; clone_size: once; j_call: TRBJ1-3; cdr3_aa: CASSVAGQGSGNTIYF; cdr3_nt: TGTGCCAGCAGCGTAGCGGGACAGGGCTCTGGAAACACCATATATTTT
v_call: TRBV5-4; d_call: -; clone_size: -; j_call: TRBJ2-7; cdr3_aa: CASRDSITYEQYF; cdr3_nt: TGTGCCAGCAGGGACAGCATCACCTACGAGCAGTACTTC
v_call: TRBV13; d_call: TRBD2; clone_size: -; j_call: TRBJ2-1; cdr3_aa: CASSLEGLGLAEANEQFF; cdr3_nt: TGTGCCAGCAGCTTAGAGGGGCTTGGACTAGCGGAGGCGAATGAGCAGTTCTTC
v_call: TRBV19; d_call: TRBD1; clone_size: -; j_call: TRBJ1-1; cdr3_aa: CASRTQGRAFF; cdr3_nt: TGTGCCAGTAGGACACAGGGGCGAGCTTTCTTT
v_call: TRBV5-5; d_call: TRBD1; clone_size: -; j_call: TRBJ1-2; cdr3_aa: CASSDSDRAGYTF; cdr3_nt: TGTGCCAGCAGCGACTCTGACAGGGCTGGCTACACCTTC
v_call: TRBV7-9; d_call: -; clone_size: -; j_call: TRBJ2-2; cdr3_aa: CSSSHSRRAGGTGELFF; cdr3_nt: TGTTCCAGCAGCCATAGCCGGAGGGCCGGGGGAACCGGGGAGCTGTTTTTT
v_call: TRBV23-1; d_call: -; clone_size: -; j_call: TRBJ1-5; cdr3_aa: CASSRGKGNQPQHF; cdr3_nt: TGCGCCAGCAGTCGAGGGAAGGGCAATCAGCCCCAGCATTTT
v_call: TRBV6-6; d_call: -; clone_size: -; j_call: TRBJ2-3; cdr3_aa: CASSYRGRVHDTQYF; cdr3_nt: TGTGCCAGCAGTTACCGAGGCAGGGTACATGATACGCAGTATTTT
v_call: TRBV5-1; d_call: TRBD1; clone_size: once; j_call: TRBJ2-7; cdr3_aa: CASSFRGQGGEQYF; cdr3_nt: TGCGCCAGCAGCTTTAGGGGACAGGGCGGCGAGCAGTACTTC
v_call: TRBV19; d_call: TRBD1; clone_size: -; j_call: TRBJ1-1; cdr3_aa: CASISEGGFRDTEAFF; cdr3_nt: TGTGCCAGTATCTCGGAAGGGGGCTTTCGGGACACTGAAGCTTTCTTT
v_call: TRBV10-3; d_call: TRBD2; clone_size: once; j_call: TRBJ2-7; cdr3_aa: CAISTTSGGTYEQYF; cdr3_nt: TGTGCCATCAGTACGACTTCGGGGGGAACCTACGAGCAGTACTTC
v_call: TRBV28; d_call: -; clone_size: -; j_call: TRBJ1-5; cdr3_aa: CASSLNPMGSSQPQHF; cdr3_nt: TGTGCCAGCAGTTTAAACCCCATGGGGAGCAGTCAGCCCCAGCATTTT
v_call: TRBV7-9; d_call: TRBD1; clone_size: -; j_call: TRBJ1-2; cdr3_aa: CSSSLGQGLGYGYTF; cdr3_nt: TGTTCCAGCAGCTTGGGACAGGGTTTAGGATATGGCTACACCTTC
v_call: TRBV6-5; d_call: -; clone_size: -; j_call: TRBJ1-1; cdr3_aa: CASSYSWTDMNTEAFF; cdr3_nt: TGTGCCAGCAGTTACTCCTGGACAGATATGAACACTGAAGCTTTCTTT
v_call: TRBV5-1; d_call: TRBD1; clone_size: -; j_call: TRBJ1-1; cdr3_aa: CASSKTGTANTEAFF; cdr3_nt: TGCGCCAGCAGCAAAACCGGGACAGCGAACACTGAAGCTTTCTTT
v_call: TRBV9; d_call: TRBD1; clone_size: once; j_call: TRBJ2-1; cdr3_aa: CASSVQGAQGNEQFF; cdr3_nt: TGTGCCAGCAGCGTTCAGGGGGCGCAAGGCAATGAGCAGTTCTTC
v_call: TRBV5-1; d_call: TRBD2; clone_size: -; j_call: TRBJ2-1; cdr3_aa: CASSLRLAGVDEQFF; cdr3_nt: TGCGCCAGCAGCTTGCGACTAGCGGGAGTGGATGAGCAGTTCTTC
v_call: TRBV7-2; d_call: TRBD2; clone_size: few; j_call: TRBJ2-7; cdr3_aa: CASSLELAGALREQYF; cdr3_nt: TGTGCCAGCAGCTTAGAACTAGCGGGAGCACTACGGGAGCAGTACTTC
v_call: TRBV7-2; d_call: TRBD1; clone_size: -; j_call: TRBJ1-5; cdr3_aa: CASSVRQGRNQPQHF; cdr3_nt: TGTGCCAGCAGCGTCAGACAGGGTCGCAATCAGCCCCAGCATTTT
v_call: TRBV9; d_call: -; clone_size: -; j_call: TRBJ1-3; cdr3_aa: CASSPGQNGNTIYF; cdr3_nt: TGTGCCAGCAGTCCCGGACAGAATGGAAACACCATATATTTT
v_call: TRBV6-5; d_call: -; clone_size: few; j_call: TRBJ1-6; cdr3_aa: CASTLGAAPLHF; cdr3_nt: TGTGCCAGCACCCTTGGAGCGGCACCCCTCCACTTT
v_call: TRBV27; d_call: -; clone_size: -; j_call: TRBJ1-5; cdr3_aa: CASSRLVGGSQPQHF; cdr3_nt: TGTGCCAGCAGCCGCCTGGTGGGAGGTAGTCAGCCCCAGCATTTT
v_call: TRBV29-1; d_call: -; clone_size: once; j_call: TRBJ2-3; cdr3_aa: CSVGLATDTQYF; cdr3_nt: TGCAGCGTTGGGCTAGCCACAGATACGCAGTATTTT
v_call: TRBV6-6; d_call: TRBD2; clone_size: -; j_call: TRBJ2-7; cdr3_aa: CASSTVGLADEQYF; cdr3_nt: TGTGCCAGCAGTACCGTGGGACTAGCGGACGAGCAGTACTTC
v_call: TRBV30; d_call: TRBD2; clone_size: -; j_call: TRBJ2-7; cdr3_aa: CAWWGRETSGNPHDEQYF; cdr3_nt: TGTGCCTGGTGGGGGAGGGAGACTAGCGGGAACCCTCACGACGAGCAGTACTTC
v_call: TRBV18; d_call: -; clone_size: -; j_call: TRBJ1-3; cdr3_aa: CASSTKGQSGNTIYF; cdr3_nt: TGTGCCAGCTCAACCAAAGGACAGTCTGGAAACACCATATATTTT
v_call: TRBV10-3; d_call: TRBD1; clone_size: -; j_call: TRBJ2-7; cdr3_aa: CAISWTGGSDEQYF; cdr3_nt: TGTGCCATCAGTTGGACAGGGGGTAGCGACGAGCAGTACTTC
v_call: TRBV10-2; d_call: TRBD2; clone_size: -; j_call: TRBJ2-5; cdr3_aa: CASSEWGGPDQETQYF; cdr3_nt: TGCGCCAGCAGTGAGTGGGGAGGGCCAGACCAAGAGACCCAGTACTTC
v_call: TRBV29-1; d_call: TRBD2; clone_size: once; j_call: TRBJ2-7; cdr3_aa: CSVRTSGRNEQYF; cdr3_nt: TGCAGCGTCAGGACTAGCGGGAGAAACGAGCAGTACTTC
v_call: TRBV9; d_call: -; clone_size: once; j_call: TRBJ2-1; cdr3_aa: CASSVATGGDGYNEQFF; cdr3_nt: TGTGCCAGCAGCGTAGCTACGGGCGGGGACGGCTACAATGAGCAGTTCTTC
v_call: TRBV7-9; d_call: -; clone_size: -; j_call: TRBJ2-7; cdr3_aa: CASSPWVDRGSEQYF; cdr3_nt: TGTGCCAGCAGCCCATGGGTGGATAGAGGGAGCGAGCAGTACTTC
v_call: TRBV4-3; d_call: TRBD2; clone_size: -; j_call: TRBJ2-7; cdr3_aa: CASSQEAGGSYEQYF; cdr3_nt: TGCGCCAGCAGCCAAGAGGCGGGGGGCTCCTACGAGCAGTACTTC
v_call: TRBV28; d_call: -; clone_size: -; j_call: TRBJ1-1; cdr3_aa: CASSLGSEAFF; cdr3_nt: TGTGCCAGCAGTTTGGGCAGTGAAGCTTTCTTT
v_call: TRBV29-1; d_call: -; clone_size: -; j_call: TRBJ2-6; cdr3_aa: CSVSESGANVLTF; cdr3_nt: TGCAGCGTTTCGGAGTCTGGGGCCAACGTCCTGACTTTC
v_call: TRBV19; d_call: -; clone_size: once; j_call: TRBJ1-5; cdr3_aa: CASSRPPGDQPQHF; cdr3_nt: TGTGCCAGTAGTCGACCCCCAGGGGATCAGCCCCAGCATTTT
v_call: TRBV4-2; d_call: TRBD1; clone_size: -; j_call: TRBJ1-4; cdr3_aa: CASSQEGGRGRYEKLFF; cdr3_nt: TGTGCCAGCAGCCAAGAGGGTGGCAGGGGGCGGTATGAAAAACTGTTTTTT
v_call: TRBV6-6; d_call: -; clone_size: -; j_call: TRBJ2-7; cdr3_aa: CASSYPASSSYEQYF; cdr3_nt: TGTGCCAGCAGTTACCCCGCCTCGAGCTCCTACGAGCAGTACTTC
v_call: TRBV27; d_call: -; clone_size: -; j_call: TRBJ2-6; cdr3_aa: CASSFAGANVLTF; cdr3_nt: TGTGCCAGCAGTTTCGCTGGGGCCAACGTCCTGACTTTC
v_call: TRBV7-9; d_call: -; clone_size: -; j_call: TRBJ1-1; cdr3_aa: CASSKGSGTSAFF; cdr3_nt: TGTGCCAGCAGCAAAGGGTCCGGGACATCGGCTTTCTTT
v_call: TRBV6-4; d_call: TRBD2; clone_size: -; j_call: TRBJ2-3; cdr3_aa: CASLGGGGDTQYF; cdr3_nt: TGTGCCAGCTTAGGCGGCGGGGGAGATACGCAGTATTTT
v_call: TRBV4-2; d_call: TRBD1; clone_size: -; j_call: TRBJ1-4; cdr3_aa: CASSQEVRGNEGEKLFF; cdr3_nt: TGTGCCAGCAGCCAAGAAGTCAGGGGGAACGAGGGTGAAAAACTGTTTTTT